The sequence of this TCR beta chain was determined in a study of blood T cells in healthy people across ages. The trim removed 4 bases at V and 2 bases at J, leaving 7 bases unmatched. The germline V gene has CDR1 MDHEN and CDR2 SYDVKM. The CDR3 extends over 16 amino acids. Findings and limits, study-wide: PBMCs that were unsorted prevented a conclusive naive versus antigen-experienced comparison. Diversity of TCR beta correlated strongly with naive T cell percentage.

To note about this clonotype: The antigen is undetermined.

A sample-barcoded 5' primer and a J-beta primer mix were used in a second PCR of roughly 6 to 11 cycles. TCRdb re-analysed the 5' RACE reads in MiXCR, keeping a single row per CDR3 protein. This sample has around 780,000 distinct CDR3 sequences; more than 50% occur once, and the top ten carry roughly 25%. The sequencing sample was made of blood. The V gene is TRBV28, the J gene TRBJ2-4, with TRBD2 matching 8 bases. This TCR was sampled from a man aged 35-49 years in good health. The CDR3 protein is CASSYGLAGPKNIQYF. The CDR3 DNA is TGTGCCAGCAGTTACGGGTTAGCGGGACCCAAAAACATTCAGTACTTC. The entire variable domain, with the rest obtained from reference TRBV28 and TRBJ2-4, is as follows: DVKVTQSSRYLVKRTGEKVFLECVQDMDHENMFWYRQDPGLGLRLIYFSYDVKMKEKGDIPEGYSVSREKKERFSLILESASTNQTSMYLCASSYGLAGPKNIQYFGAGTRLSVL.